This T cell receptor beta chain appears in the sequencing data of a study of blood T cell repertoires in COVID-19. Background on the study: Nucleic acid was either cDNA or gDNA, and it came from T cells, B-cell-depleted T cells, or PBMCs.

The data were produced by immunoSEQ multiplex PCR, yet TCRdb's version contains in-frame clones alone and is incomplete. The sample yields about 300,000 clones, approximately 90% seen once. Seattle patient enrollment occurred during active infection, with longitudinal follow-up thereafter. Per the germline V gene, CDR1 is MNHEY and CDR2 is SMNVEV (reference sequence). CDR3 length: 15 residues. V shed 5 bases, J shed 4 bases, and the junction held 8 bases outside the gene matches. The sequence derives from a woman aged 30 to 39 with COVID-19, enrolled during active disease. The chain is built from TRBV27 and TRBJ2-1; TRBD1 agrees at 7 bases. Source material: peripheral blood. The CDR3 loop is CASSLAGTAYNEQFF. The CDR3 DNA sequence: TGTGCCAGCAGTCTGGCCGGGACAGCGTACAATGAGCAGTTCTTC.